This T cell receptor (beta chain) is drawn from a study of cytomegalovirus exposure and HLA in healthy donors. Study-level background: There were roughly 80 million unique TCRs (from HLA-typed donors) in an early data release.

A multiplex PCR was run with 60 Vbeta primers and 13 Jbeta primers. Data came from immunoSEQ multiplex PCR; TCRdb stores just in-frame clones and leaves some out. The top ten hold under 10% of the sample, which has under 200,000 clones, roughly an eighth seen once. The CDR3 contains 13 residues. Trimming stripped 3 bases from V and 5 bases from J, with 9 bases between. From germline, CDR1 is SGHDN and CDR2 FVKESK. This chain connects TRBV14 to TRBJ2-3, with D perhaps matching TRBD2 (5 bases). Specimen: PBMCs. The TCR originated in a man aged 50-60 years in good health and CMV-seropositive. Here the CDR3 reads CASSQWGVDTQYF. DNA for the CDR3: TGTGCCAGCAGCCAGTGGGGAGTAGATACGCAGTATTTT.